The clone carrying this T cell receptor (beta chain) was counted ten times or more. Its antigen remains unknown. V lost 2 bases and J lost 4, with 12 bases in between. The CDR3 is 15 amino acids. Germline V CDR1 and CDR2: MDHEN, SYDVKM. The data stem from a study of T cells in Graves' hyperthyroidism and ophthalmopathy. RNA transcripts provided the source from which TCR beta CDR3 regions were amplified. HTBI primers were employed in a first-round RT-PCR of the TCR CDR3. MiXCR, applied by TCRdb to the multiplex PCR reads, yields one record per CDR3 protein. The top ten clones hold 25% to 35% of a sample with more than 150,000 distinct CDR3 sequences, approximately 15% of them seen once. Aged 18 to 65, the patients had hyperthyroidism that was newly diagnosed and had lasted under 2 months. Uncontrolled infection, other autoimmune disease, pregnancy or lactation barred patients from enrollment. Thyroid ultrasound and orbital computed tomography, with clinical symptoms and serum thyroxine and TRAb, informed diagnoses.

Study-level results: Also found in blood were most expanded thyroid clonotypes above 0.001.

The receptor's source is a woman aged 50 to 60 with Graves' hyperthyroidism. Sequenced material: blood. The chain is built from TRBV28 and TRBJ2-1; D is undetermined. Here the CDR3 reads CASSLRLPSYNEQFF. The CDR3 nucleotides are TGTGCCAGCAGTTTAAGGTTACCTTCATACAATGAGCAGTTCTTC.